This entry is about one T cell receptor (beta chain). The antigen is not known. This specimen belongs to a study of yellow fever vaccine responses in identical twins. Deletions cut 0 bases from V and 4 bases from J, with 16 bases between. The length of the CDR3 is 16 residues. Per the germline V gene, CDR1 is SGHRS and CDR2 is YFSETQ. General study points: Reports say the vaccine T cell response in twins looked partly convergent and partly personalized.

From the RT-PCR reads, TCRdb called clonotypes with MiXCR, one entry per CDR3 protein. This sample yields approximately 18,000 distinct CDR3 sequences, of which 61% are seen a single time; about 8.4% belongs to the top ten. Sequencing was performed on T cells from blood (PBMCs), unsorted or a sorted subset (not recorded which), taken before or after yellow fever vaccination (not recorded which). This clonotype was sampled from a woman under 30 who received the yellow fever vaccine. The genes are TRBV5-1 and TRBJ1-1; D is undetermined. In DNA, the CDR3 is TGCGCCAGCAGCTTGGGTATGGGGTTCGGTAGCACTGAAGCTTTCTTT. Protein product: CASSLGMGFGSTEAFF.